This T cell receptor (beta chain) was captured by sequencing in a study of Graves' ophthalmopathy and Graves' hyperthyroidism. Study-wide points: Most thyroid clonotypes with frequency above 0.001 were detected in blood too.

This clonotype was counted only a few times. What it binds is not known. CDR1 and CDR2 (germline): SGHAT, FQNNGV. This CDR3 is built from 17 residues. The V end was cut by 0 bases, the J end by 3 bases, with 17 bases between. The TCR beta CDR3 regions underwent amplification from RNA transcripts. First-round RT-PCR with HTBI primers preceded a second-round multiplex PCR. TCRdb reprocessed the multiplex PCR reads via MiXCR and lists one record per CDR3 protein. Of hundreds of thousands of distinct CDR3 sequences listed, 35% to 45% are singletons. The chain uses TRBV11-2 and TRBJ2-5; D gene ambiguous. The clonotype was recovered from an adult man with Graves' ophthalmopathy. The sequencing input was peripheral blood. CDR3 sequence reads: CASSLESNGLGKETQYF. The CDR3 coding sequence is TGTGCCAGCAGCTTAGAGTCTAACGGGCTTGGCAAAGAGACCCAGTACTTC.